This T cell receptor beta chain was sequenced in a study of control samples from healthy donors and cancer patients. This clone has a handful of counts. Other DNA sequences in the same sample also yield this CDR3. V shed 3 bases, J shed 3 bases, and the junction held 1 base outside the gene matches. CDR3 length: 14 amino acids. Looked up from germline, CDR1 is MNHEY and CDR2 is SMNVEV (reference sequence). The method was immunoSEQ multiplex PCR; TCRdb's version includes in-frame clones alone and lacks a portion of them. This sample carries tens of thousands of clones, 82% of them seen once, and the ten largest clones take around a tenth.

This TCR derives from an older woman in good health. The V call is TRBV27, the J call TRBJ1-4; 7 bases fit TRBD1. Sequencing input: blood. This chain's CDR3 is CASSFGQANEKLFF. CDR3 nucleotide sequence: TGTGCCAGCAGTTTTGGACAGGCTAATGAAAAACTGTTTTTT.